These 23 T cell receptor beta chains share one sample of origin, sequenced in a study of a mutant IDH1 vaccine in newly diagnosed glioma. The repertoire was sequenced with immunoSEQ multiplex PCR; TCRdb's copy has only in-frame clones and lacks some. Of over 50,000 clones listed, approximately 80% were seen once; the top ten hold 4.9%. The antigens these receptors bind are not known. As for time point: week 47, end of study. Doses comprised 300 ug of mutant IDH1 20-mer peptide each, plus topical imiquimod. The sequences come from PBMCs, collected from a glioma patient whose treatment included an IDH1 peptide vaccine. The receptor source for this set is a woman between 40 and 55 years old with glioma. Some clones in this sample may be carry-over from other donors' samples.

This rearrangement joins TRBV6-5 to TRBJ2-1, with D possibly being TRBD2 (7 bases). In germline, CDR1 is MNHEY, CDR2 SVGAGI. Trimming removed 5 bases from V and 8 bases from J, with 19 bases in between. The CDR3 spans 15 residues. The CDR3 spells CASSPQPGAGDEQFF. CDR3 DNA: TGTGCCAGCAGTCCACAGCCAGGGGCGGGAGATGAGCAGTTCTTC.

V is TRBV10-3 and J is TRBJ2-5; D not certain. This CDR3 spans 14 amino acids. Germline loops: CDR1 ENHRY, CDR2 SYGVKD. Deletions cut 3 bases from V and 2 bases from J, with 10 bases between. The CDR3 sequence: CAISDPATQETQYF. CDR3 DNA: TGTGCCATCAGTGACCCAGCGACACAAGAGACCCAGTACTTC.

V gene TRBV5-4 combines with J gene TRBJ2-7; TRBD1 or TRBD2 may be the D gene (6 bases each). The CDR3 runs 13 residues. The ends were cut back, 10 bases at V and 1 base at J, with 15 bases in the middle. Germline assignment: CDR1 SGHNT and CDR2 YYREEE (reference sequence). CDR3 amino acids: CASRGVESYEQYF. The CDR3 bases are TGTGCCTCAAGGGGGGTAGAGTCCTACGAGCAGTACTTC.

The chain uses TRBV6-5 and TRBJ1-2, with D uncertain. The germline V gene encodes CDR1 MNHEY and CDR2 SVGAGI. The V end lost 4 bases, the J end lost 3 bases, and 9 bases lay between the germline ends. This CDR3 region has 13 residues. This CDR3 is CASSLPGDYGYTF. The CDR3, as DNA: TGTGCCAGCAGTTTGCCCGGGGACTATGGCTACACCTTC.

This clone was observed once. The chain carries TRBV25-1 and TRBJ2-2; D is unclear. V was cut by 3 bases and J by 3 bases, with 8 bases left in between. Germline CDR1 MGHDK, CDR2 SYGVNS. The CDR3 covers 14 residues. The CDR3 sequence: CASSDRVDTGELFF. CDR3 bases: TGTGCCAGCAGTGATCGGGTGGACACCGGGGAGCTGTTTTTT.

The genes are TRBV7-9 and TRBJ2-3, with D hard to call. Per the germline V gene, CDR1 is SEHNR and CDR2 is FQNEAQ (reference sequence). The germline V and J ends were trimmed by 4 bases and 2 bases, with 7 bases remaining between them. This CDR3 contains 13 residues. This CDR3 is CASSYGDTDTQYF. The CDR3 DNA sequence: TGTGCCAGCAGCTACGGTGACACAGATACGCAGTATTTT.

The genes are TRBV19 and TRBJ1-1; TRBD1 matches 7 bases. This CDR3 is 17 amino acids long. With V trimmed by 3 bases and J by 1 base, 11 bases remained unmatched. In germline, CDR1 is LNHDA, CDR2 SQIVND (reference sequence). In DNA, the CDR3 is TGTGCCAGTAGTATTTCCCCCTACAGGGGAGGGAACACTGAAGCTTTCTTT. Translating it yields CASSISPYRGGNTEAFF.

The CDR3, as DNA: TGCAGCGATTACAGGTTTTCCTATGGCTACACCTTC. This translates into CSDYRFSYGYTF. V is TRBV29-1 and J is TRBJ1-2, with D possibly being TRBD1 (5 bases). Trimming took 7 bases from V and 4 from J, leaving 13 bases between them. The CDR3 covers 12 residues. Germline V lookup: CDR1 SQVTM, CDR2 ANQGSEA.

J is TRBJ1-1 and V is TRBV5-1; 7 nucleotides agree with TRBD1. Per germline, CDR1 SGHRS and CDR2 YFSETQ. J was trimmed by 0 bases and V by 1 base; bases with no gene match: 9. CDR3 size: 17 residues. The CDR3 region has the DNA TGCGCCAGCAGCTTGACCCAGGGGGAAGGGGTGAACACTGAAGCTTTCTTT. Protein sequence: CASSLTQGEGVNTEAFF.

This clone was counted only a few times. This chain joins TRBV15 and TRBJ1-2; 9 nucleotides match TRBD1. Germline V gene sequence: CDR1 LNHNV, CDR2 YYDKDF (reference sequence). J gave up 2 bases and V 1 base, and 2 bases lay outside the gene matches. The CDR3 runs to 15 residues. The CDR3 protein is CATSRGGTGNYGYTF. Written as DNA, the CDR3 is TGTGCCACCAGCAGAGGGGGGACAGGGAACTATGGCTACACCTTC.

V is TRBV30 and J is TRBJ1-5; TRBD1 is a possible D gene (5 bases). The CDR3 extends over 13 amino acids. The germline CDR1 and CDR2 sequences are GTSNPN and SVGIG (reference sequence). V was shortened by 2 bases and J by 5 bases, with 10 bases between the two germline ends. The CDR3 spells CAWSPGGYQPQHF. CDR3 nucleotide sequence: TGTGCCTGGAGTCCGGGGGGGTATCAGCCCCAGCATTTT.

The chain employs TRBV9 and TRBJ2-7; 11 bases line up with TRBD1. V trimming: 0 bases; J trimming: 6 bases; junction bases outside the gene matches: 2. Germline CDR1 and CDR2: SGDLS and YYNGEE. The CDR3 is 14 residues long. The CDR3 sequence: CASSVEDRGREQYF. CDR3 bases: TGTGCCAGCAGCGTAGAGGACAGGGGGCGCGAGCAGTACTTC.

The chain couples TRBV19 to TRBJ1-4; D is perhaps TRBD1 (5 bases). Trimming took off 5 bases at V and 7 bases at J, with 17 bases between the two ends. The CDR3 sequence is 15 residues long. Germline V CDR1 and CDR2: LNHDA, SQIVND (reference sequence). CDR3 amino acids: CASSLPGGRSEKLFF. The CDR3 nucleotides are TGTGCCAGTAGTCTCCCCGGGGGGAGAAGTGAAAAACTGTTTTTT.

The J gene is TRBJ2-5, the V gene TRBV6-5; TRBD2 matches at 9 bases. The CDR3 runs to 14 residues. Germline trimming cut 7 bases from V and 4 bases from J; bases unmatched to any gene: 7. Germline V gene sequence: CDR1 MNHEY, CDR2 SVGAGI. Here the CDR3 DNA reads TGTGCCAGCACCACAAGTAGCGGGGGAGAGACCCAGTACTTC. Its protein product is CASTTSSGGETQYF.

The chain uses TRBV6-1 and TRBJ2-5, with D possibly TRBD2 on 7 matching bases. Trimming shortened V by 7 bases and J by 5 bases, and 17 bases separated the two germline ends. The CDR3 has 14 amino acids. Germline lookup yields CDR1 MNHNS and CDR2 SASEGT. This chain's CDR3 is CASTFERGGETQYF. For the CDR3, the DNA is TGTGCCAGCACCTTCGAAAGGGGGGGGGAGACCCAGTACTTC.

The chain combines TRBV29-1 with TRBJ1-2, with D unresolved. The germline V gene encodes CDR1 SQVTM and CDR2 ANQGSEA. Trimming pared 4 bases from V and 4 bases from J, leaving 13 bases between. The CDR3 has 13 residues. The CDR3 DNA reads TGCAGCGTTGTAAGAGGATCGGGCTATGGCTACACCTTC. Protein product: CSVVRGSGYGYTF.

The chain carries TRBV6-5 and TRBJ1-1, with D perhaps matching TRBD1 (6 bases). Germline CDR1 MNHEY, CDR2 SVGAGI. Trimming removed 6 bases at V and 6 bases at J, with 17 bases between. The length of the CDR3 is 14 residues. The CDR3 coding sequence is TGTGCCAGCAGGCAAGGGAGGGGGACACCTGAAGCTTTCTTT. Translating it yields CASRQGRGTPEAFF.

CDR3 sequence: CASSRGRLSGNTIYF. In DNA, the CDR3 is TGTGCCAGCAGCCGAGGGAGACTCTCTGGAAACACCATATATTTT. The chain couples TRBV6-5 to TRBJ1-3, with D uncertain. Germline CDR1 reads MNHEY; CDR2 reads SVGAGI. The CDR3 runs to 15 residues. V was cut by 6 bases and J by 0 bases, with 12 bases left in between.

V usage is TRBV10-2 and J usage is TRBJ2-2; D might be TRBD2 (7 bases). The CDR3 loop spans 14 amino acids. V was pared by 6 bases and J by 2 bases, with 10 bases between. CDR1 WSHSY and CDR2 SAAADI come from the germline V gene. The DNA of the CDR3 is TGCGCCAGCAGGGGGGGGCTTAACACCGGGGAGCTGTTTTTT. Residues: CASRGGLNTGELFF.

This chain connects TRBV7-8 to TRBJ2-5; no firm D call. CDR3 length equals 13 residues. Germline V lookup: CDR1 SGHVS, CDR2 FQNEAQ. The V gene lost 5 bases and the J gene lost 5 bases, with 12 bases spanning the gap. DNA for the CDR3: TGTGCCAGCAGCCTGGGCCCTTTCGAGACCCAGTACTTC. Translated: CASSLGPFETQYF.

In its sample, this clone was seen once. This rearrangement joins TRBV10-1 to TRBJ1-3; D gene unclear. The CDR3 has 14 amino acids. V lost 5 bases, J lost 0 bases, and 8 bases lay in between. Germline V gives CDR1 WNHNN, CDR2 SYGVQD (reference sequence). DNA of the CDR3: TGCGCCAGCAGTAGCGGGAGCTCTGGAAACACCATATATTTT. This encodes CASSSGSSGNTIYF.

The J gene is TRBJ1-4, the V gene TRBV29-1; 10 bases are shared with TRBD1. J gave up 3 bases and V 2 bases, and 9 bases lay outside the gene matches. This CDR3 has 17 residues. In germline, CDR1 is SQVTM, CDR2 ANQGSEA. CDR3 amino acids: CSVETWDRGTANEKLFF. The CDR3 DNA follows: TGCAGCGTTGAAACCTGGGACAGGGGTACCGCTAATGAAAAACTGTTTTTT.

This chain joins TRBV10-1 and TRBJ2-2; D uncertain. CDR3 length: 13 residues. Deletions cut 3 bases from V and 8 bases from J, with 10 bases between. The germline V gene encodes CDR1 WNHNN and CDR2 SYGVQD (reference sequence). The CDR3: CASSESFAGELFF. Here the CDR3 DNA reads TGCGCCAGCAGTGAATCATTTGCGGGGGAGCTGTTTTTT.